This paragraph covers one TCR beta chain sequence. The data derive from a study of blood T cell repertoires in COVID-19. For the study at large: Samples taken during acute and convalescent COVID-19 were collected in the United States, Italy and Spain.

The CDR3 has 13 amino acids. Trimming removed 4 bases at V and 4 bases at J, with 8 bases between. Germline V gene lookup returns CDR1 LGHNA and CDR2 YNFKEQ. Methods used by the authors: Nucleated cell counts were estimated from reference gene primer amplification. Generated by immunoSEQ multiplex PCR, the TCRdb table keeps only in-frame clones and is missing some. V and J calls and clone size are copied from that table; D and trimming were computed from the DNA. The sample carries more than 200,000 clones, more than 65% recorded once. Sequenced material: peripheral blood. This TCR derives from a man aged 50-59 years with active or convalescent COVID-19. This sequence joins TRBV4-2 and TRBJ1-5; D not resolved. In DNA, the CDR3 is TGTGCCAGCAGCCCGTCGTTGAATCAGCCCCAGCATTTT. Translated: CASSPSLNQPQHF.